The text below deals with one T cell receptor beta chain. How the authors handled the data: Researchers report that nucleated cell counts were estimated from reference gene primer amplification. Sequenced by immunoSEQ multiplex PCR; TCRdb stores in-frame clones only, minus some. V, J and clone size were drawn from that table, and D and trimming were deduced from the DNA. The sample includes some 270,000 clones, 65% to 85% of them seen just once. This specimen belongs to a study of blood T cell repertoires in COVID-19. Study-level information: Acute and convalescent COVID-19 specimens originated in the United States, Italy and Spain.

Trimming took 1 base from V and 3 from J; bases not matched to a gene: 8. Germline values: CDR1 SGHTA, CDR2 FQGNSA. This CDR3 contains 17 residues. The rearrangement joins TRBV7-2 to TRBJ2-3, with 9 bases that match TRBD2. The TCR originated in a woman in her forties who had recovered from COVID-19. The material sequenced was peripheral blood. Here the CDR3 reads CASSLGLAGYRTDTQYF. The CDR3 DNA reads as TGTGCCAGCAGCTTAGGCCTAGCGGGGTACCGTACAGATACGCAGTATTTT.